These 29 T cell receptor beta chains share one sample of origin, sequenced in a study of chemoradiotherapy in HPV16-positive cancers. This table comes from immunoSEQ multiplex PCR, and its TCRdb copy is limited to in-frame clones, with some not included. Here the sample spans about 13,000 clones, roughly 88% being singletons. The material sequenced was blood, taken from a patient who underwent chemoradiotherapy. All receptors come from a human donor with HPV-associated anogenital cancer.

This chain connects TRBV5-5 to TRBJ2-6; no clear D gene. This CDR3 contains 13 residues. The germline V gene has CDR1 SGHKS and CDR2 YYEKEE (reference sequence). The V end was cut by 4 bases, the J end by 0 bases, with 2 bases between. The CDR3 sequence is CASSISGANVLTF. The CDR3 DNA reads TGTGCCAGCAGCATCTCTGGGGCCAACGTCCTGACTTTC.

The chain employs TRBV7-2 and TRBJ2-7; D is ambiguous. The V and J ends lost 1 base and 4 bases respectively, with 8 bases between them. This CDR3 has 13 amino acids. Germline V gives CDR1 SGHTA, CDR2 FQGNSA. The CDR3 protein is CASSLEIQYEQYV. Here the CDR3 DNA reads TGTGCCAGCAGCTTAGAGATTCAATACGAGCAGTACGTC.

In this sample, this clone turned up once. The J gene is TRBJ2-5, the V gene TRBV7-2; D perhaps matches TRBD2 (7 bases). Germline CDR1 and CDR2: SGHTA and FQGNSA. CDR3 length: 14 amino acids. Trimming took off 3 bases at V and 6 bases at J, with 14 bases between the two ends. The CDR3 DNA reads TGTGCCAGCAGCTTCCCGGGGGGCCGCAAGACCCAGTACTTC. As protein: CASSFPGGRKTQYF.

A note on this clone: Other DNA sequences within the sample encode an identical CDR3. The CDR3 DNA reads as TGCGCCAGCAGCCCACAGGGGGCAACTAATGAAAAACTGTTTTTT. The encoded protein is CASSPQGATNEKLFF. This chain connects TRBV5-1 to TRBJ1-4, with 8 bases aligning to TRBD1. V was clipped by 4 bases and J by 0 bases; unmatched bases: 2. Germline V gives CDR1 SGHRS, CDR2 YFSETQ. There are 15 residues in the CDR3.

The V and J genes are TRBV27 and TRBJ2-5; TRBD1 is a possible D gene (5 bases). V shed 1 base and J shed 1 base, with 10 bases lying between them. The germline V gene has CDR1 MNHEY and CDR2 SMNVEV (reference sequence). The CDR3 runs 15 residues. The CDR3 nucleotides read TGTGCCAGCAGTTTATTTTCTAGGGGCCAAGAGACCCAGTACTTC. Translating it yields CASSLFSRGQETQYF.

V gene TRBV5-6 combines with J gene TRBJ1-6, with TRBD1 identical over 7 bases. Germline V gives CDR1 SGHDT, CDR2 YYEEEE. J lost 7 bases, V lost 4 bases, and 11 bases had no gene match. This CDR3 contains 16 residues. CDR3 in DNA: TGTGCCAGCAGCCGCCTCACAGGGGTAGGGAATTCACCCCTCCACTTT. It translates to CASSRLTGVGNSPLHF.

This rearrangement joins TRBV10-2 to TRBJ1-1; D is ambiguous. V lost 10 bases and J 1 base, leaving 16 bases between the germline ends. Germline lookup yields CDR1 WSHSY and CDR2 SAAADI. CDR3 length: 14 residues. The CDR3: CATSSRPGNTEAFF. CDR3 nucleotide sequence: TGCGCCACCTCGAGTCGACCGGGGAACACTGAAGCTTTCTTT.

This chain uses TRBV5-1 with TRBJ2-2; TRBD1 agrees at 9 bases. The CDR3 covers 16 residues. Germline CDR1 reads SGHRS; CDR2 reads YFSETQ. Trimming took 4 bases from V and 6 from J; bases not matched to a gene: 10. The CDR3 DNA reads TGCGCCAGCAGCGGACGACAGGGGGTTTCGCCCGGGGAGCTGTTTTTT. It is translated as CASSGRQGVSPGELFF.

J is TRBJ1-6 and V is TRBV11-2; D call uncertain. Trimming shortened V by 5 bases and J by 2 bases, and 16 bases separated the two germline ends. The CDR3 contains 17 residues. The germline V gene encodes CDR1 SGHAT and CDR2 FQNNGV. The CDR3: CASSLLKGSTYNSPLHF. The CDR3 nucleotides are TGTGCCAGCAGCCTTCTGAAAGGAAGCACCTATAATTCACCCCTCCACTTT.

The chain uses TRBV27 and TRBJ1-3; D gene uncertain. Germline V CDR1 and CDR2: MNHEY, SMNVEV (reference sequence). The CDR3 is 13 amino acids. Between the trimmed V and J ends, which lost 3 bases and 2 bases, there was a span of 5 bases. The CDR3 nucleotides read TGTGCCAGCAGTTTTGGGGCTGGAAACACCATATATTTT. Translation: CASSFGAGNTIYF.

V gene TRBV28 combines with J gene TRBJ1-3; D possibly corresponds to TRBD1 (5 bases). This CDR3 contains 18 residues. The ends were cut back, 2 bases at V and 0 bases at J, with 17 bases in the middle. CDR1 and CDR2 (germline): MDHEN, SYDVKM. The CDR3 loop reads CASSLMGRRTISGNTIYF. Written as DNA, the CDR3 is TGTGCCAGCAGTTTAATGGGACGGAGGACCATCTCTGGAAACACCATATATTTT.

The rearrangement uses TRBV30 and TRBJ1-1; D may be TRBD1 (6 bases). This CDR3 contains 14 residues. CDR1 GTSNPN and CDR2 SVGIG come from the germline V gene (reference sequence). V lost 3 bases and J lost 1, with 12 bases in between. The CDR3 DNA reads as TGTGCCTGGAGCGCTGGACAGTGGAACACTGAAGCTTTCTTT. Residues: CAWSAGQWNTEAFF.

This chain joins TRBV7-9 and TRBJ2-1, with D maybe TRBD2 (6 bases). The CDR3 has 15 residues. Trimming removed 11 bases from V and 0 bases from J, with 17 bases in between. CDR1 and CDR2 (germline): SEHNR, FQNEAQ (reference sequence). As DNA, the CDR3 is TGTGCCGATCAACTGGAGGGAGGCTCCTACAATGAGCAGTTCTTC. Translation: CADQLEGGSYNEQFF.

V gene TRBV10-3 combines with J gene TRBJ2-2; D perhaps matches TRBD1 (7 bases). V was trimmed by 9 bases and J by 1 base, leaving 12 bases between them. The germline V gene has CDR1 ENHRY and CDR2 SYGVKD. This CDR3 comprises 14 residues. CDR3 sequence reads: CAIRQGGNTGELFF. The CDR3 DNA follows: TGTGCCATTCGACAGGGAGGGAACACCGGGGAGCTGTTTTTT.

Here the CDR3 DNA reads TGTGCCAGTAGTGTTCAGGACAGGAACACTGAAGCTTTCTTT. It specifies CASSVQDRNTEAFF. This chain joins TRBV19 and TRBJ1-1; a weak D match, TRBD1 (6 bases). Trimming shortened V by 5 bases and J by 1 base, and 11 bases separated the two germline ends. The CDR3 is 14 amino acids. Germline-derived CDR1 and CDR2 are LNHDA and SQIVND (reference sequence). The whole variable domain, filled in from reference TRBV19 and TRBJ1-1, reads DGGITQSPKYLFRKEGQNVTLSCEQNLNHDAMYWYRQDPGQGLRLIYYSQIVNDFQKGDIAEGYSVSREKKESFPLTVTSAQKNPTAFYLCASSVQDRNTEAFFGQGTRLTVV.

The chain combines TRBV5-1 with TRBJ1-4, with D unresolved. Per germline, CDR1 SGHRS and CDR2 YFSETQ. V was trimmed by 7 bases and J by 4 bases, leaving 17 bases between them. The CDR3 is 15 residues long. The CDR3 here is CASRESPGLNEKLFF. The CDR3 DNA sequence: TGCGCCAGCCGGGAGAGTCCAGGACTTAATGAAAAACTGTTTTTT.

In nucleotides, the CDR3 is TGTGCCTGGGAGGGGCTACAGGGTCCAAGCTCCAGGAACACTGAAGCTTTCTTT. The encoded protein is CAWEGLQGPSSRNTEAFF. The chain uses TRBV30 and TRBJ1-1, with D possibly being TRBD1 (6 bases). This CDR3 region has 18 residues. Germline V gives CDR1 GTSNPN, CDR2 SVGIG (reference sequence). The V and J ends lost 5 bases and 1 base respectively, with 26 bases between them.

The chain combines TRBV10-3 with TRBJ1-1, with 12 positions matching TRBD1. The length of the CDR3 is 12 residues. V gave up 10 bases and J gave up 10 bases; unmatched junction bases: 7. CDR1 and CDR2 from the germline V gene are ENHRY and SYGVKD. CDR3 DNA sequence: TGTGCCAGCGGGTTGGGACAGGGGGCAGCTTTCTTT. This sequence encodes CASGLGQGAAFF.

This sequence joins TRBV29-1 and TRBJ2-2; 7 nucleotides match TRBD1. J lost 5 bases, V lost 5 bases, and 8 bases had no gene match. The germline gives CDR1 SQVTM, CDR2 ANQGSEA. The CDR3 consists of 14 residues. CDR3 loop: CSVQPGQTTGELFF. In nucleotides, the CDR3 is TGCAGCGTTCAACCGGGACAGACGACCGGGGAGCTGTTTTTT.

This chain links TRBV7-8 with TRBJ1-2; D uncertain. The V and J ends lost 1 base and 2 bases respectively, with 14 bases between them. From germline, CDR1 is SGHVS and CDR2 FQNEAQ. The CDR3 totals 16 residues. The CDR3 coding sequence is TGTGCCAGCAGCTTAGAGGAGTCAGGAACAAACTATGGCTACACCTTC. Protein: CASSLEESGTNYGYTF.

This chain links TRBV19 with TRBJ2-3; D gene ambiguous. This CDR3 is 14 amino acids long. Germline V lookup: CDR1 LNHDA, CDR2 SQIVND (reference sequence). Trimming took 3 bases from V and 4 from J, leaving 11 bases between them. CDR3 in amino acids: CASSIKVGADTQYF. The DNA of the CDR3 is TGTGCCAGTAGTATCAAGGTGGGCGCAGATACGCAGTATTTT.

For the CDR3, the DNA is TGTGCCAGTAGTAAAACAGCCGAGAAGAACACTGAAGCTTTCTTT. The encoded protein is CASSKTAEKNTEAFF. The genes are TRBV19 and TRBJ1-1; no clear D gene. Germline CDR1 and CDR2: LNHDA and SQIVND (reference sequence). V lost 4 bases and J 1 base, leaving 13 bases between the germline ends. This CDR3 has 15 residues.

The chain combines TRBV7-8 with TRBJ1-4; D not certain. CDR3 size: 14 residues. From germline, CDR1 is SGHVS and CDR2 FQNEAQ. V lost 4 bases and J 8 bases, leaving 14 bases between the germline ends. CDR3 region: CASSYGLGEEKLFF. As DNA, the CDR3 is TGTGCCAGCAGCTACGGGTTGGGAGAAGAAAAACTGTTTTTT.

The rearrangement joins TRBV6-1 to TRBJ2-2; D is ambiguous. Germline CDR1 MNHNS, CDR2 SASEGT. V shed 4 bases and J shed 5 bases, with 14 bases lying between them. The CDR3 loop spans 15 amino acids. DNA of the CDR3: TGTGCCAGCAGTGCCTCCCGATATGAAACCGGGGAGCTGTTTTTT. This gives the protein CASSASRYETGELFF.

This chain links TRBV11-3 with TRBJ2-2; no definite D call. With 3 bases removed from V and 4 bases from J, the gap between germline ends came to 6 bases. CDR3 size: 13 residues. CDR1 SGHNT and CDR2 YENEEA come from the germline V gene. The CDR3 DNA reads TGTGCCAGCAGCTTTCGGACCACCGGGGAGCTGTTTTTT. Translation gives CASSFRTTGELFF.

The V gene is TRBV15, the J gene TRBJ1-6; 7 nucleotides line up with TRBD1. The trim removed 5 bases at V and 10 bases at J, leaving 11 bases unmatched. Germline V gene data show CDR1 as LNHNV and CDR2 as YYDKDF (reference sequence). CDR3 length: 15 residues. CDR3 nucleotides: TGTGCCACCAGCCCAACAGGGGCGGTCGGGTCACCCCTCCACTTT. It is translated as CATSPTGAVGSPLHF.

This clone was seen only a few times. The chain is built from TRBV7-2 and TRBJ2-2, with TRBD1 identical over 9 bases. The germline V gene encodes CDR1 SGHTA and CDR2 FQGNSA. The CDR3 loop spans 15 amino acids. The junction had 4 bases not matched to a gene; V was cut back by 6 bases and J by 2 bases. CDR3 nucleotides: TGTGCCAGCAGTCGGGACAGGGTCAACACCGGGGAGCTGTTTTTT. It codes for CASSRDRVNTGELFF.

The V call is TRBV5-1, the J call TRBJ1-2, with TRBD1 identical over 9 bases. The CDR3 is 16 amino acids. The germline gives CDR1 SGHRS, CDR2 YFSETQ. V trimming: 2 bases; J trimming: 2 bases; junction bases outside the gene matches: 7. As DNA, the CDR3 is TGCGCCAGCAGCTTAATCAGAGGGACAGGGAACTATGGCTACACCTTC. Residues: CASSLIRGTGNYGYTF.

This clone was detected a few times. The chain employs TRBV7-9 and TRBJ1-2, with D maybe TRBD1 (5 bases). V was trimmed by 5 bases and J by 5 bases, leaving 9 bases between them. This CDR3 has 12 residues. Germline CDR1 and CDR2: SEHNR and FQNEAQ (reference sequence). The CDR3 DNA is TGTGCCAGCAGCCGGGACGGTTATGGCTACACCTTC. The encoded protein is CASSRDGYGYTF. The entire variable domain, with the rest obtained from reference TRBV7-9 and TRBJ1-2, is as follows: DTGVSQNPRHKITKRGQNVTFRCDPISEHNRLYWYRQTLGQGPEFLTYFQNEAQLEKSRLLSDRFSAERPKGSFSTLEIQRTEQGDSAMYLCASSRDGYGYTFGSGTRLTVV.